These T cell receptor beta chains were read from a single sample in a study of T cells in Graves' hyperthyroidism and ophthalmopathy. Using its own MiXCR run on the multiplex PCR reads, TCRdb lists one record per CDR3 protein. This table holds about 570,000 distinct CDR3 sequences, 14% found once. Sequenced input: blood. The receptors were gathered from a woman between 40 and 55 years old with Graves' hyperthyroidism. CDR3s include the opening cysteine and the closing phenylalanine or tryptophan. The listing skips clone size in some rows; elsewhere it reads once, few, many or a size class.

many,TRBV28,CASQEPGTRSLAKNIQYF
many,TRBV2,CASRGMAAYEQYF
-,TRBV9,CASSPPQGPEAFF
few,TRBV6-1,CASNWGGYRNSPLHF
-,TRBV30,CAWSAGQGGYEQYF
few,TRBV28,CASSFPGAVEAFF
few,TRBV6-1,CASRGPSLGETQYF
many,TRBV5-1,CASSPVAGGPSEQFF
many,TRBV20-1,CSARDEEGTFYEQYF
many,TRBV7-9,CASSLNQGVETQYF
-,TRBV12-3/TRBV12-4,CASFFKRNTEAFF
-,TRBV5-1,CASSLRLPGNTIYF
few,TRBV7-2,CASSPRGEAGETQYF
many,TRBV20-1,CSAIRLAVYNEQFF
many,TRBV7-2,CASSLVGSFTGELFF
many,TRBV30,CACTTGSNSPLHF
many,TRBV12-3/TRBV12-4,CASSQLAGVSEQYF
many,TRBV30,CAWHFGALQFF
many,TRBV28,CASSFRGLNTEAFF
many,TRBV20-1,CSASQGSTDTQYF
few,TRBV12-3/TRBV12-4,CASRTGSSEQYF
-,TRBV25-1,CASSLEGQGLYNEQFF
-,TRBV6-1,CASNERGRVNSPLHF
few,TRBV20-1,CSARDPTRSSTGELFF
few,TRBV18,CASSSYRGSSTGELFF
-,TRBV7-8,CASSPRPGLAMETQYF
many,TRBV27,CASSLTKVNEQFF
-,TRBV7-2,CASTWGLTEAFF
few,TRBV6-1,CASSEALRTEAFF
many,TRBV5-8,CASRLAGGDTQYF
many,TRBV2,CASSDPSGQGAIVYEQYF
many,TRBV7-9,CASSSQGNQETQYF
many,TRBV2,CASKRQDLRETQYF
many,TRBV29-1,CSVLLDRAYEQYF
many,TRBV28,CASFTGTLNTEAFF
once,TRBV5-1,CASSWGSSGTGELFF
few,TRBV30,CAWRRGGVYEQYF
few,TRBV5-5,CASSFDSWNEKLFF
many,TRBV10-3,CAISESVAGNYEQYF
many,TRBV28,CATGGRAPDTQYF
once,TRBV7-2,CASSLEQGINYEQYF
-,TRBV11-3,CASSSDRNEQFF
-,TRBV29-1,CSVEDVVNYGYTF
many,TRBV2,CACRDRVGLTEAFF
few,TRBV6-2/TRBV6-3,CASSDRLAVSYEQYF
many,TRBV27,CASSLSAIQGSEQYF
many,TRBV5-1,CASSLDGAAGAFF
-,TRBV7-9,CASSLFRQGVEKLFF
few,TRBV2,CAGSALYEQYF
many,TRBV28,CASSSSGTYYEQYF
many,TRBV5-1,CASSLRTPSTDTQYF